The TCR beta chain under discussion was sequenced for a study of long-term antiretroviral therapy in people with HIV (dated by TCRdb to 2021 to 2024). In terms of the full investigation: Collection of the earliest samples took place about a decade ahead of the 2015 WHO recommendation for immediate ART, at a time when ART was typically delayed until CD4 counts fell. A total of 192 cryopreserved PBMC samples came from a few dozen adults with confirmed HIV infection and were collected serially over a mean of roughly six years (range 1-12). A retrospective serial study tested whether changes in peripheral blood TRB repertoire composition and diversity were associated with ART initiation and durable HIV suppression. Of the roughly 30 participants with HIV, approximately 11 were female. No cross-contamination during QIAcube processing was seen in test extractions of a monoclonal T-cell line run alongside approximately 36 polyclonal samples.

On this clone itself: The clone's antigen remains unknown. One base away there is no much larger clone; base qualities are not given.

Overall study results and their limits: Compared with controls, HIV repertoires had narrower CDR3 length ranges, and the network structure pointed to an antigen-experienced repertoire that shifted only slightly toward naive after ART. Inferences about post-ART repertoire changes are limited because no data were available on ART adherence, viral resistance or therapy changes. The repertoire was dominated across all time points by expanded TRB clones identified before ART initiation, although this dominance was seen to fluctuate and to decrease in many PLHIV after ART. Starting ART was linked to a significant rise in TRB diversity, yet even after long-term ART the diversity remained significantly lower than in transplant donor controls. Since PBMC availability was limited, sequencing covered only the TCR beta chain, with no alpha chain pairing. The samples span the years 2004 to 2017, and the ART regimens used may be less effective than current regimens. Because cell numbers in pre-ART samples were limited, unsorted PBMC were profiled instead of sorted CD4+ and CD8+ T cells.

The immunoSEQ hsTCRB v3.0 assay was used at survey level resolution to sequence the TRB variable region. The target sequencing depth for TRB was about 40,000-50,000 T-cell genomes per sample. Pooled TRB libraries were sequenced on an Illumina MiSeq with a v3 150-cycle kit. Per the authors' processing: Analysis of repertoires was carried out in R inside a reproducible Nextflow workflow spanning QC, data transformation and analysis. LymphoSeq2, an R package for exploring AIRR-Seq data, was used to implement the custom analyses. A handful of samples that yielded fewer than 5000 total TRB sequences were excluded, so that 150 to 200 HIV repertoires were analyzed. Among the approximately 190 retained HIV repertoires, around 60 were collected before ART initiation and 120 to 140 were collected after ART initiation. Repertoires were downsampled to 5000 TRB nucleotide sequences, and summary statistics were averaged over 100 downsampling iterations. TRB sequences were retained for analysis only if CDR3 regions of at least seven amino acids were present. Diversity was assessed using a clonality score derived from Shannon entropy and using the Gini coefficient. In the repertoire networks, any two of the top 5000 CDR3 amino acid sequences were linked whenever the two sequences differed by an edit distance of one. For TRB CDR3 amino acid sequences, GLIPH2 was used to predict antigen specificity groups and MHC restriction. Known CMV, EBV, HIV or tissue antigen associations were flagged by matching CDR3 amino acid sequences against VDJdb and McPAS-TCR. Pre-ART, post-ART and control groups were compared with Wilcoxon signed-rank tests and Holm-Bonferroni correction. In its TCRdb copy, this immuneACCESS table keeps in-frame sequences only and misses some clones. Where compared with another copy, unresolved V genes explain less than half of these, and the others have no known cause. For V, J and clone size, that table is used; D and trimming come from the DNA. This sample has approximately 25,000 clones in its table, and more than 75% of those were observed once. More than 7% of the sample is taken by the ten largest.

To be included, a participant needed at least one PBMC sample from before ART initiation plus at least two post-ART samples. Every participant with HIV received treatment in the United States of America. Before DNA extraction, cryopreserved samples of about 0.95-10 million PBMC were thawed and washed. At the time of the earliest PBMC sample, participants with HIV were aged between roughly 20 and 60 years. Each participant contributed PBMC samples from 1-4 timepoints before ART initiation and 2-8 timepoints after ART initiation, with a median of 7 samples. Serial HIV viral load, CD4+ T-cell count, ART history and demographic data were obtained for every participant. Genomic DNA was extracted from unsorted PBMC with a Qiagen kit on a QIAcube, with processing performed in batches of 12 samples. Reading from cysteine to phenylalanine, the CDR3 counts 15 amino acids. Just CDR3 DNA is preserved here, 45 bases in frame from base 1. V is reduced by 1 base and J by 2 bases, leaving a spacing of 9 bases between them. The germline V gene provides CDR1 SGHTA and CDR2 FQGNSA.

This receptor chain uses TRBV7-2 and TRBJ1-3; the best D guess is TRBD1, with 6 bases matching. The sequencing here drew on unsorted PBMCs, taken about 5 years after starting antiretroviral therapy. The receptor's source is a man in his forties or fifties with HIV. The nucleotides are TGTGCCAGCAGCTTAGACCCAGGGGCTGGAAACACCATATATTTT. It translates to CASSLDPGAGNTIYF.